A selection of T cell receptor beta chains follows, all from one sample in a study of blood T cell repertoires in COVID-19. Sequencing was performed with immunoSEQ multiplex PCR; in TCRdb, only in-frame clones are kept and a portion is missing. The table lists around 440,000 clones, around 89% of them singletons, with over 9.5% in the top ten. Material: peripheral blood. These TCRs come from a woman between 45 and 65 years old with COVID-19, enrolled during active disease. CDR3s include the opening cysteine and the closing phenylalanine or tryptophan. Fields, in order: J gene, clone size, V gene, D gene, CDR3 protein, CDR3 DNA. D genes are given only for firm matches. Size is omitted from some rows. Given values are once, few, many or a class for expanded clones.

>TRBJ1-1|-|TRBV5-1|TRBD1
CASSFGWTGRNTEAFF
TGCGCCAGCAGCTTCGGGTGGACAGGGAGGAACACTGAAGCTTTCTTT
>TRBJ1-6|-|TRBV10-2|TRBD1
CASRTVTGEGSPLHF
TGCGCCAGCAGGACTGTTACAGGGGAAGGATCACCCCTCCACTTT
>TRBJ2-3|-|TRBV7-6|TRBD1
CASSHRGMTDTQYF
TGTGCCAGCAGCCACAGGGGAATGACAGATACGCAGTATTTT
>TRBJ2-3|-|TRBV5-1|-
CASSSGQLFTDTQYF
TGCGCCAGCAGCTCAGGACAGCTTTTCACAGATACGCAGTATTTT
>TRBJ1-2|once|TRBV6-5|TRBD1
CASTKTGLGYGYTF
TGTGCCAGCACCAAGACAGGGTTGGGCTATGGCTACACCTTC
>TRBJ2-1|once|TRBV19|-
CASSIGGGRGNEQFF
TGTGCCAGTAGTATAGGAGGGGGTAGAGGTAATGAGCAGTTCTTC
>TRBJ2-3|once|TRBV5-1|-
CASGGTDTQYF
TGCGCCAGCGGGGGGACAGATACGCAGTATTTT
>TRBJ1-4|once|TRBV11-2|-
CASSYGATNEKLFF
TGTGCCAGCAGCTACGGGGCAACTAATGAAAAACTGTTTTTT
>TRBJ1-2|few|TRBV7-9|TRBD1
CASSLKTGLILF
TGTGCCAGCAGCCTCAAGACAGGGCTAATCCTCTTC
>TRBJ2-3|many|TRBV7-9|-
CASSLGGPSTDTQYF
TGTGCCAGCAGCTTAGGGGGGCCTAGCACAGATACGCAGTATTTT
>TRBJ2-5|-|TRBV3-1/TRBV3-2|TRBD2
CASSQGVFSGGAGETQYF
TGTGCCAGCAGCCAAGGAGTCTTTAGCGGGGGGGCCGGGGAGACCCAGTACTTC
>TRBJ1-5|-|TRBV19|-
CASSIFGTRTNQPQHF
TGTGCCAGTAGTATTTTCGGGACTAGGACCAATCAGCCCCAGCATTTT
>TRBJ2-7|-|TRBV7-2|TRBD2
CASSLPGSGAGEQYF
TGTGCCAGCAGCTTACCGGGGAGCGGGGCGGGGGAGCAGTACTTC
>TRBJ2-2|-|TRBV6-5|TRBD1
CASGWTGNTGELFF
TGTGCCAGCGGATGGACAGGGAACACCGGGGAGCTGTTTTTT
>TRBJ2-7|-|TRBV27|TRBD1
CASSLKGQPRSYEQYF
TGTGCCAGCAGTTTAAAGGGACAGCCGAGGTCCTACGAGCAGTACTTC
>TRBJ1-1|-|TRBV5-1|-
CASRSDRDTEAFF
TGCGCCAGCAGATCCGACCGGGACACTGAAGCTTTCTTT
>TRBJ2-4|-|TRBV10-2|TRBD1
CASSGGQGAGNIQYF
TGCGCCAGCAGTGGTGGCCAGGGGGCTGGAAACATTCAGTACTTC
>TRBJ2-4|-|TRBV6-1|-
CASSEGTVGNIQYF
TGTGCCAGCAGTGAAGGGACAGTTGGAAACATTCAGTACTTC
>TRBJ1-6|-|TRBV18|TRBD1
CASSASGTGDPPARYNSPLHF
TGTGCCAGCTCAGCATCCGGGACAGGGGACCCCCCTGCTAGATATAATTCACCCCTCCACTTT
>TRBJ1-2|-|TRBV6-5|TRBD1
CASSTGQGHGYTF
TGTGCCAGCAGCACTGGACAGGGGCATGGCTACACCTTC
>TRBJ2-2|few|TRBV9|-
CASSAPVNTGELFF
TGTGCCAGCAGCGCCCCCGTTAACACCGGGGAGCTGTTTTTT
>TRBJ1-2|-|TRBV27|-
CASSLWAGAAVGYTF
TGTGCCAGCAGTTTGTGGGCAGGGGCCGCGGTTGGTTACACCTTC
>TRBJ1-6|once|TRBV19|TRBD1
CASSSRQGGSPLHF
TGTGCCAGTAGTTCTCGACAGGGAGGTTCACCCCTCCACTTT
>TRBJ1-3|-|TRBV11-2|-
CASSLGTAGNTIYF
TGTGCCAGCAGCCTAGGGACTGCTGGAAACACCATATATTTT
>TRBJ1-6|-|TRBV27|-
CASSQRQVNSFYGSPLHF
TGTGCCAGCAGTCAGAGACAGGTCAACTCCTTCTATGGTTCACCCCTCCACTTT
>TRBJ2-3|-|TRBV5-1|TRBD2
CASTPDPSGGGTDTQYF
TGCGCCAGCACACCGGACCCTAGCGGGGGGGGCACAGATACGCAGTATTTT
>TRBJ1-1|-|TRBV9|TRBD1
CASSAQGSSITEAFF
TGTGCCAGCAGCGCACAGGGGTCTTCGATCACTGAAGCTTTCTTT
>TRBJ1-2|few|TRBV20-1|-
CSARGEDGYTF
TGCAGTGCTAGAGGAGAGGATGGCTACACCTTC
>TRBJ1-2|-|TRBV19|-
CASSIGNLDYGYTF
TGTGCCAGTAGTATCGGGAATCTCGACTATGGCTACACCTTC
>TRBJ2-7|few|TRBV9|-
CASSDGGNSYEQYF
TGTGCCAGCAGCGATGGGGGGAACTCCTACGAGCAGTACTTC
>TRBJ2-7|-|TRBV7-9|-
CASSVSYEQYF
TGTGCCAGCAGCGTTAGCTACGAGCAGTACTTC
>TRBJ2-7|-|TRBV27|-
CASSFIGGEQYF
TGTGCCAGCAGTTTCATAGGGGGCGAGCAGTACTTC
>TRBJ2-2|-|TRBV10-1|-
CASSPDPQRGGELFF
TGCGCCAGCAGTCCGGACCCCCAACGGGGCGGGGAGCTGTTTTTT
>TRBJ2-3|-|TRBV9|TRBD1
CASSELQGLERDTQYF
TGTGCCAGCAGCGAGTTACAGGGGTTGGAGAGAGATACGCAGTATTTT
>TRBJ1-6|-|TRBV2|TRBD1
CASRARWGQGNSPLHF
TGTGCCAGCAGGGCGAGGTGGGGACAGGGGAATTCACCCCTCCACTTT
>TRBJ1-4|-|TRBV13|-
CASSSLTAHGEKLFF
TGTGCCAGCAGCTCTTTGACCGCTCACGGGGAAAAACTGTTTTTT
>TRBJ1-2|once|TRBV6-5|-
CASRPGEAIGYTF
TGTGCCAGCAGACCCGGAGAGGCCATAGGCTACACCTTC
>TRBJ1-1|-|TRBV9|-
CASSVGSDTEAFF
TGTGCCAGCAGCGTAGGTAGCGACACTGAAGCTTTCTTT
>TRBJ1-5|-|TRBV3-1/TRBV3-2|-
CASSTGFNQPQHF
TGTGCCAGCAGTACAGGGTTCAATCAGCCCCAGCATTTT